These 14 T cell receptor beta chains were sequenced from one sample in a study of T cells in narcolepsy. TCRdb keeps only in-frame clones here, not all; method: immunoSEQ multiplex PCR. In the table there are 25,000 to 35,000 clones, approximately 89% of which are singletons. Sample: CD45RA- memory CD4+ T cells from PBMCs. The receptors were sampled from a human donor with narcolepsy.

V gene TRBV25-1 combines with J gene TRBJ2-7; perhaps TRBD2 as D (6 bases). CDR3 length: 13 amino acids. The V end was cut by 0 bases, the J end by 3 bases, with 6 bases between. From germline, CDR1 is MGHDK and CDR2 SYGVNS. The CDR3 bases are TGTGCCAGCAGTGAATACGGGGGCTACGAGCAGTACTTC. As protein: CASSEYGGYEQYF.

This clone was counted once. This rearrangement joins TRBV2 to TRBJ2-2, with TRBD2 as a possible D gene (6 bases). The V and J ends lost 6 bases and 2 bases respectively, with 19 bases between them. CDR1 is SNHLY, CDR2 FYNNEI, per germline. The CDR3 has 17 amino acids. The CDR3 sequence: CASRRGFGGGNTGELFF. CDR3 sequence (DNA): TGTGCCAGCAGACGCGGATTCGGGGGAGGAAACACCGGGGAGCTGTTTTTT.

This chain connects TRBV5-4 to TRBJ2-7; D remains unclear. Germline loops: CDR1 SGHNT, CDR2 YYREEE (reference sequence). The germline V and J ends were trimmed by 0 bases and 1 base, with 11 bases remaining between them. This CDR3 spans 15 amino acids. The CDR3 DNA follows: TGTGCCAGCAGCTTGGGAGGAGAAAATTCCTACGAGCAGTACTTC. Translation gives CASSLGGENSYEQYF.

The CDR3 loop reads CATSRVNTEAFF. The CDR3, as DNA: TGTGCCACCTCTCGAGTGAACACTGAAGCTTTCTTT. This chain uses TRBV19 with TRBJ1-1, with D hard to call. This CDR3 region has 12 residues. Trimming took off 10 bases at V and 0 bases at J, with 9 bases between the two ends. Germline CDR1 LNHDA, CDR2 SQIVND (reference sequence). Full variable domain (outside the CDR3, taken from reference TRBV19 and TRBJ1-1): DGGITQSPKYLFRKEGQNVTLSCEQNLNHDAMYWYRQDPGQGLRLIYYSQIVNDFQKGDIAEGYSVSREKKESFPLTVTSAQKNPTAFYLCATSRVNTEAFFGQGTRLTVV.

The chain couples TRBV7-6 to TRBJ2-3; D may be TRBD1 or TRBD2 (7 bases each). CDR1 is SGHVS, CDR2 FNYEAQ, per germline. The CDR3 spans 14 residues. The V end was cut by 8 bases, the J end by 2 bases, with 14 bases between. The CDR3 DNA reads as TGTGCCAGCTCCAGGGGGGGGGTCACAGATACGCAGTATTTT. Amino acid sequence: CASSRGGVTDTQYF.

This chain links TRBV29-1 with TRBJ2-1, with 15 bases that match TRBD2. With V trimmed by 3 bases and J by 8 bases, 2 bases remained unmatched. Germline values: CDR1 SQVTM, CDR2 ANQGSEA. The CDR3 runs 14 residues. The CDR3 loop is CSVEGTSGGYEQFF. The CDR3 region has the DNA TGCAGCGTTGAGGGGACTAGCGGGGGGTATGAGCAGTTCTTC.

The chain combines TRBV21-1 with TRBJ2-7. TRBV21-1 is a known pseudogene. CDR3 length equals 10 residues. Here the CDR3 DNA reads TGTGCCAGCAGCCTCCGGTGGCAGTACGTC. It translates to CASSLRWQYV.

J is TRBJ2-3 and V is TRBV28; 10 bases map to TRBD1. V trimming: 5 bases; J trimming: 0 bases; junction bases outside the gene matches: 14. The germline V gene encodes CDR1 MDHEN and CDR2 SYDVKM. The CDR3 extends over 19 amino acids. CDR3 nucleotides: TGTGCCAGCAGTCCTCCGGGACAGGGGTTCACGGCTAGCACAGATACGCAGTATTTT. Protein: CASSPPGQGFTASTDTQYF.

The chain carries TRBV10-2 and TRBJ2-4, with 9 bases aligning to TRBD1. The ends lost 6 bases at V and 1 base at J; junction bases unmatched: 10. The CDR3 runs 17 residues. Per germline, CDR1 WSHSY and CDR2 SAAADI. CDR3 DNA: TGCGCCAGCAGCGGGACAGGGCTCAGGGGGGCCAAAAACATTCAGTACTTC. Its translation: CASSGTGLRGAKNIQYF.

This rearrangement joins TRBV6-1 to TRBJ1-2; D gene uncertain. Germline-derived CDR1 and CDR2 are MNHNS and SASEGT. Deletions cut 3 bases from V and 5 bases from J, with 13 bases between. There are 14 residues in the CDR3. This CDR3 reads CASSDWSHPYGYTF. In DNA form, the CDR3 reads TGTGCCAGCAGTGATTGGTCCCACCCATATGGCTACACCTTC.

In this sample, this clone turned up a few times. The same CDR3 arises from other DNA sequences in this sample as well. This sequence joins TRBV6-1 and TRBJ2-1; D is possibly TRBD1 (6 bases). Germline values: CDR1 MNHNS, CDR2 SASEGT. V was clipped by 6 bases and J by 10 bases, with 13 bases between them. The CDR3 has 12 amino acids. In DNA, the CDR3 is TGTGCCAGCAGACCCACAGGGTACGAGCAGTTCTTC. Amino acid sequence: CASRPTGYEQFF.

The chain employs TRBV6-1 and TRBJ2-1; no definite D call. V lost 6 bases and J lost 7, with 10 bases in between. The CDR3 has 12 residues. CDR1 and CDR2 (germline): MNHNS, SASEGT. CDR3 protein: CASRISRNEQFF. In DNA, the CDR3 is TGTGCCAGCAGGATCTCCAGGAATGAGCAGTTCTTC.

The chain combines TRBV29-1 with TRBJ2-5; the D is unclear. The CDR3 is 12 residues long. Germline lookup yields CDR1 SQVTM and CDR2 ANQGSEA. The ends were cut back, 4 bases at V and 2 bases at J, with 8 bases in the middle. As DNA, the CDR3 is TGCAGCGTTGGGGGAATTCAAGAGACCCAGTACTTC. Translated: CSVGGIQETQYF.

The chain has TRBV2 and TRBJ2-5; 9 nucleotides agree with TRBD2. Germline V gives CDR1 SNHLY, CDR2 FYNNEI. V was clipped by 7 bases and J by 1 base; unmatched bases: 7. This CDR3 is built from 15 residues. CDR3 region: CASNGAGGIQETQYF. The CDR3 coding sequence is TGTGCCAGCAATGGAGCGGGGGGTATCCAAGAGACCCAGTACTTC.